A selection of T cell receptor beta chains follows, all from one sample in a study of cytomegalovirus exposure and HLA in healthy donors. The assay was immunoSEQ multiplex PCR, and TCRdb's table has in-frame clones only and misses some. The data contain about 280,000 clones, more than 75% of them singletons. The sample comprised PBMCs. These receptors were taken from a woman aged 18-35 years in good health and CMV-seronegative. The CDR3 runs from the conserved cysteine through the conserved F or W. Fields, in order: V gene, CDR3 protein.

V gene: TRBV29-1
CDR3 protein: CSVETSGTETQYF

V gene: TRBV18
CDR3 protein: CASSPGATAKNIQYF

V gene: TRBV2
CDR3 protein: CASRQGGEQYF

V gene: TRBV19
CDR3 protein: CASRIAVHVTGELFF

V gene: TRBV20-1
CDR3 protein: CSATLGGEQYF

V gene: TRBV6-6
CDR3 protein: CASSYSRVGYTF

V gene: TRBV6-4
CDR3 protein: CASSDSGTGGSGYTF

V gene: TRBV28
CDR3 protein: CASSLRGLGRETQYF

V gene: TRBV28
CDR3 protein: CASRMGGVGTEAFF

V gene: TRBV4-1
CDR3 protein: CASSLDGDGTEAFF

V gene: TRBV19
CDR3 protein: CASSRTSGRRGETQYF

V gene: TRBV28
CDR3 protein: CASSLPAGGQGIHPSYEQYF

V gene: TRBV6-7
CDR3 protein: CASSYPGMRKTEAFF

V gene: TRBV19
CDR3 protein: CASTDRMTEAFF

V gene: TRBV6-5
CDR3 protein: CASSRKHEQFF

V gene: TRBV6-4
CDR3 protein: CASSEATGELFF

V gene: TRBV5-6
CDR3 protein: CASSPPTGRETGEQYF

V gene: TRBV27
CDR3 protein: CASSLSLPMLRFNSPLHF

V gene: TRBV5-6
CDR3 protein: CASSLGLGEQFF

V gene: TRBV6-1
CDR3 protein: CASNLDRVVTEAFF

V gene: TRBV4-1
CDR3 protein: CASSQEGGGWNEQFF

V gene: TRBV6-1
CDR3 protein: CASSERAGVGRETQYF

V gene: TRBV28
CDR3 protein: CASSTTSGNNEQFF

V gene: TRBV4-1
CDR3 protein: CASSQDPSSYNEQFF

V gene: TRBV7-2
CDR3 protein: CASSHTWAGGSYEQYF

V gene: TRBV2
CDR3 protein: CASIVGEDYNEQFF

V gene: TRBV5-6
CDR3 protein: CASSPWDRGLLEQYF

V gene: TRBV5-6
CDR3 protein: CASSHRQGRLAPYGYTF

V gene: TRBV6-5
CDR3 protein: CASSRTGREAFF

V gene: TRBV7-9
CDR3 protein: CASSIPGTGVPGELFF

V gene: TRBV20-1
CDR3 protein: CSARFLEKLFF

V gene: TRBV10-3
CDR3 protein: CAISEREGGADTQYF

V gene: TRBV25-1
CDR3 protein: CASSESVKGTGQETQYF

V gene: TRBV25-1
CDR3 protein: CASSGGLAALGNEQFF

V gene: TRBV2
CDR3 protein: CASFQGANTEAFF

V gene: TRBV7-6
CDR3 protein: CASSSGLAGGPLVFEQYF

V gene: TRBV27
CDR3 protein: CASSTVTGTAYEQYF

V gene: TRBV13
CDR3 protein: CASSSRDFLTGNTIYF

V gene: TRBV2
CDR3 protein: CASTTSGSVGEQFF

V gene: TRBV30
CDR3 protein: CAWSSGRGYEQYF

V gene: TRBV18
CDR3 protein: CASSPAEGTGVLGAFF

V gene: TRBV7-2
CDR3 protein: CASSSVGRVYGYTF

V gene: TRBV5-1
CDR3 protein: CASRTGQFGELFF

V gene: TRBV27
CDR3 protein: CASSFGRGAYGYTF

V gene: TRBV6-1
CDR3 protein: CASSEGQSNQPQHF

V gene: TRBV6-5
CDR3 protein: CASSYDSTNYGYTF

V gene: TRBV9
CDR3 protein: CASSTQGATLDTQYF

V gene: TRBV28
CDR3 protein: CASSAPGQGGCEQYF

V gene: TRBV27
CDR3 protein: CASSPGLGAISQYF

V gene: TRBV5-4
CDR3 protein: CASSSDRGRGGDTQYF

V gene: TRBV5-1
CDR3 protein: CASSLVGRGDYGYTF

V gene: TRBV5-8
CDR3 protein: CARAGQGSYNEQFF

V gene: TRBV6-5
CDR3 protein: CASNKRGGGYNEQFF

V gene: TRBV6-1
CDR3 protein: CASSARDRGTDTQYF